Listed below are T cell receptor beta chains from one sample, sequenced in a study of shared clonotypes between healthy human individuals. Profiled with immunoSEQ multiplex PCR; TCRdb holds only in-frame clones, not every one. The table records some 500,000 clones, about 96% of them present only once. The sequencing sample was made of naive CD4+ T cells sorted from blood. Receptors originate from a young woman in good health. Each CDR3 is given with its conserved first and last residue.

J gene: TRBJ2-2; V gene: TRBV15; CDR3 protein: CATSPGTVNTGELFF
J gene: TRBJ2-3; V gene: TRBV11-2; CDR3 protein: CASSRIPFKDTQYF
J gene: TRBJ1-1; V gene: TRBV7-2; CDR3 protein: CASSRRTGVTEAFF
J gene: TRBJ2-2; V gene: TRBV18; CDR3 protein: CASSPEGQSSGELFF
J gene: TRBJ1-2; V gene: TRBV5-1; CDR3 protein: CASSTGQGGSLYTF
J gene: TRBJ2-7; V gene: TRBV6-6; CDR3 protein: CASSSGLAVKYEQYF
J gene: TRBJ2-3; V gene: TRBV15; CDR3 protein: CATSRDQGPDTQYF
J gene: TRBJ2-7; V gene: TRBV25-1; CDR3 protein: CASTRAVSYEQYF
J gene: TRBJ2-3; V gene: TRBV20-1; CDR3 protein: CSARTGVTQYF
J gene: TRBJ1-1; V gene: TRBV2; CDR3 protein: CASNKGTGSTEAFF
J gene: TRBJ1-1; V gene: TRBV30; CDR3 protein: CAWSAVGGTTEAFF
J gene: TRBJ1-3; V gene: TRBV6-1; CDR3 protein: CASSEEAGGYSGNTIYF
J gene: TRBJ1-1; V gene: TRBV7-9; CDR3 protein: CASSSQGNTEAFF
J gene: TRBJ2-7; V gene: TRBV7-9; CDR3 protein: CASSLGPGRGPYEQYF
J gene: TRBJ2-3; V gene: TRBV5-1; CDR3 protein: CASSLVIGAGGADTQYF
J gene: TRBJ2-1; V gene: TRBV7-9; CDR3 protein: CASTPGQRNPNNEQFF